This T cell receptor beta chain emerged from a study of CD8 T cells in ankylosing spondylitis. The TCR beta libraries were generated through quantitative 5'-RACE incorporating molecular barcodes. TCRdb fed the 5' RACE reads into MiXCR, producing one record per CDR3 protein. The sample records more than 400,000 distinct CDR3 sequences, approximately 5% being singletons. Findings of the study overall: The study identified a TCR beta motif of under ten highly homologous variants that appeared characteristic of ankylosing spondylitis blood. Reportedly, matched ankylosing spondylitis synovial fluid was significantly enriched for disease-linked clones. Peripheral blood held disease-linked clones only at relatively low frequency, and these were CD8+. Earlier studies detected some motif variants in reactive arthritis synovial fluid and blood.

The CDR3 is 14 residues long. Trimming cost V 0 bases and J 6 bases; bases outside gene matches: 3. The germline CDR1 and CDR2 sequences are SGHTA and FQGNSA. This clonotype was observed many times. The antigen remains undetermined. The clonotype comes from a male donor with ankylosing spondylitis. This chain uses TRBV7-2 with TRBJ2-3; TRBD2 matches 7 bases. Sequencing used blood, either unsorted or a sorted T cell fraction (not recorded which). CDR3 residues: CASSLAGGVDTQYF. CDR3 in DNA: TGTGCCAGCAGCTTAGCTGGGGGGGTGGATACGCAGTATTTT. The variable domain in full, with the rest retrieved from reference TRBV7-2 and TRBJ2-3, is GAGVSQSPSNKVTEKGKDVELRCDPISGHTALYWYRQSLGQGLEFLIYFQGNSAPDKSGLPSDRFSAERTGGSVSTLTIQRTQQEDSAVYLCASSLAGGVDTQYFGPGTRLTVL.